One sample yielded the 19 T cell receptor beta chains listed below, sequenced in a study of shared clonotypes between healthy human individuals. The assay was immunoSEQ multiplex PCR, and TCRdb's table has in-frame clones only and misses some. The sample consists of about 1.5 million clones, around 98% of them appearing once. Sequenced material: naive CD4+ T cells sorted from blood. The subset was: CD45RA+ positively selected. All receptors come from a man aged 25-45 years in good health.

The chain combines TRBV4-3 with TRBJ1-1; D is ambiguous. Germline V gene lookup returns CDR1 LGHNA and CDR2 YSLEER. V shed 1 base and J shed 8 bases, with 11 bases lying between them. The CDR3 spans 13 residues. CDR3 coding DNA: TGCGCCAGCAGCCAAGGACATGGGATGGAAGCTTTCTTT. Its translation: CASSQGHGMEAFF.

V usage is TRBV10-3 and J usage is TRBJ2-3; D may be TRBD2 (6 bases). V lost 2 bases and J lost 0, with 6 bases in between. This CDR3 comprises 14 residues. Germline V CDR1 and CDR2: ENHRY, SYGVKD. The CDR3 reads CAISETSSTDTQYF. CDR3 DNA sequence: TGTGCCATCAGTGAGACTAGCAGCACAGATACGCAGTATTTT.

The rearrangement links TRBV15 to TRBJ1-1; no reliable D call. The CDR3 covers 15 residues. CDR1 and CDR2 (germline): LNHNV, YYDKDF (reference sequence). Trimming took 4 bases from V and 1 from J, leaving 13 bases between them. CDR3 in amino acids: CATSIGIDRNTEAFF. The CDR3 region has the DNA TGTGCCACCAGCATTGGAATAGACCGGAACACTGAAGCTTTCTTT.

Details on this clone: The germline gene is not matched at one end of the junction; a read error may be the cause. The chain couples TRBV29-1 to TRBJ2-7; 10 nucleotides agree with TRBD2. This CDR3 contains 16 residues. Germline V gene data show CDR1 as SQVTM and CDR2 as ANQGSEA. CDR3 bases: TGCAGCGTCGAAGGGACTAGCGAGACAAACCCCTACGAGCAGTACTTC. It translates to CSVEGTSETNPYEQYF.

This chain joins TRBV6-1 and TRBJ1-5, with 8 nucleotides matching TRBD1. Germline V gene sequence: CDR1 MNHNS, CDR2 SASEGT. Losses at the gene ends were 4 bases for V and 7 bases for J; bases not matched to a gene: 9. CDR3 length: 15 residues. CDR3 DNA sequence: TGTGCCAGCAGTGTGAATTATGGACAGGGCCAGCCCCAGCATTTT. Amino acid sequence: CASSVNYGQGQPQHF.

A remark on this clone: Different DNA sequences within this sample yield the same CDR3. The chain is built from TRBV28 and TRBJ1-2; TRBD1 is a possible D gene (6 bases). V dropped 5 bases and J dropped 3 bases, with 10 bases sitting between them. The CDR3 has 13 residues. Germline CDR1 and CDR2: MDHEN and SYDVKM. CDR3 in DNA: TGTGCCAGCAGTCTGGACAGAGACTATGGCTACACCTTC. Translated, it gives CASSLDRDYGYTF.

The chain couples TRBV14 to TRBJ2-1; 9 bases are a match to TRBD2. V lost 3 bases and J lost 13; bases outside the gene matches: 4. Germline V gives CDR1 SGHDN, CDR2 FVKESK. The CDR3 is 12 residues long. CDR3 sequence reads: CASSQGLANQFF. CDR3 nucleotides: TGTGCCAGCAGCCAGGGACTAGCTAACCAGTTCTTC.

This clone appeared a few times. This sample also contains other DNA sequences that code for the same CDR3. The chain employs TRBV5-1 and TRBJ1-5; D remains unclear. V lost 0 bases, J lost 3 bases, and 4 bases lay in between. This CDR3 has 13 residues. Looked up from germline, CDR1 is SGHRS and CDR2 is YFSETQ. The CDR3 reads CASSLGPNQPQHF. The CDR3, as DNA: TGCGCCAGCAGCTTGGGCCCCAATCAGCCCCAGCATTTT.

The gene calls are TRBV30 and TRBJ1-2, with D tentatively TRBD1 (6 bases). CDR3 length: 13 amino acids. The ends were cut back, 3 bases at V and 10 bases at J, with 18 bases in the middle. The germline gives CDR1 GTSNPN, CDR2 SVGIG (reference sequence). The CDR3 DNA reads TGTGCCTGGAGCTTTGGGGGGCGGTTTGACTACACCTTC. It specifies CAWSFGGRFDYTF.

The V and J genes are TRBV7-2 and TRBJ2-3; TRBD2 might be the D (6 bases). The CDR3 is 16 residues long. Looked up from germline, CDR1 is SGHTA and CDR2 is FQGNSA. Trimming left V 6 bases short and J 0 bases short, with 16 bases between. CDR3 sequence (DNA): TGTGCCAGCAGGGAGGGAAGGACGGTTAGCACAGATACGCAGTATTTT. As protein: CASREGRTVSTDTQYF.

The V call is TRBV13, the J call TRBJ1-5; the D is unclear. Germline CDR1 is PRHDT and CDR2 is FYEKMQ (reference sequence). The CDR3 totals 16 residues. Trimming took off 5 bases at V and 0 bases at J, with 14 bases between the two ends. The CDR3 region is CASSRRLGYSNQPQHF. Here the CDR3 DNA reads TGTGCCAGCAGCCGGCGGTTGGGTTATAGCAATCAGCCCCAGCATTTT.

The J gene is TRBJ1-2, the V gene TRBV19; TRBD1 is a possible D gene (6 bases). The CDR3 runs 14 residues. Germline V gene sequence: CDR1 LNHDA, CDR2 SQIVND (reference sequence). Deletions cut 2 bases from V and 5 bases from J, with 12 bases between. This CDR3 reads CASSIYREEYGYTF. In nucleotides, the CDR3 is TGTGCCAGTAGTATATACAGGGAGGAATATGGCTACACCTTC. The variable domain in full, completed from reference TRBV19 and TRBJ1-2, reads DGGITQSPKYLFRKEGQNVTLSCEQNLNHDAMYWYRQDPGQGLRLIYYSQIVNDFQKGDIAEGYSVSREKKESFPLTVTSAQKNPTAFYLCASSIYREEYGYTFGSGTRLTVV.

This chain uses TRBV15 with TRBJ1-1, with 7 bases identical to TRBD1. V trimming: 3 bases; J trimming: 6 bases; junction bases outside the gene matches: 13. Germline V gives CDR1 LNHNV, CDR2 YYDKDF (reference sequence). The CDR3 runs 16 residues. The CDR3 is CATSSVPTGDRAEAFF. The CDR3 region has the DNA TGTGCCACCAGCAGTGTACCCACAGGGGATCGGGCTGAAGCTTTCTTT.

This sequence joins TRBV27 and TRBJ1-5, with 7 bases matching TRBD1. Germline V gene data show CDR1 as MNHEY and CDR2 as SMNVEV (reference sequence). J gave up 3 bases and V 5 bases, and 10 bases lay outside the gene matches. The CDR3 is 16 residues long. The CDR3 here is CASSPQGGIFNQPQHF. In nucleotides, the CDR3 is TGTGCCAGCAGTCCCCAGGGGGGGATATTCAATCAGCCCCAGCATTTT.

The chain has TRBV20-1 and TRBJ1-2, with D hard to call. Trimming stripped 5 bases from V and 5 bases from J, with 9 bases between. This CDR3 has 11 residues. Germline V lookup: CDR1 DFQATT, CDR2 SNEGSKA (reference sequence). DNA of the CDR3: TGCAGTGCTCACAGTACATATGGCTACACCTTC. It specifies CSAHSTYGYTF.

Written as DNA, the CDR3 is TGTGCCAGTAGTATACTGGCTAGCGGGACTCCCTACGAGCAGTACTTC. Its protein is CASSILASGTPYEQYF. The genes are TRBV19 and TRBJ2-7; 9 bases fit TRBD2. V was clipped by 2 bases and J by 2 bases; unmatched bases: 7. This CDR3 spans 16 amino acids. The germline V gene encodes CDR1 LNHDA and CDR2 SQIVND (reference sequence).

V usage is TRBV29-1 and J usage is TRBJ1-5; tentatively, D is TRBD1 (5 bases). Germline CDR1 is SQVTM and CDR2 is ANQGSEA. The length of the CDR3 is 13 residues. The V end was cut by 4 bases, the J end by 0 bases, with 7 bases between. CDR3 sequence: CSVGGVSNQPQHF. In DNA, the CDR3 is TGCAGCGTTGGAGGGGTTAGCAATCAGCCCCAGCATTTT.

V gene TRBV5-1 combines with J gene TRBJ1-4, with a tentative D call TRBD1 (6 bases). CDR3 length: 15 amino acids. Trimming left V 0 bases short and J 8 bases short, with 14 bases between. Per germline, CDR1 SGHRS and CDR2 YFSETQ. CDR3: CASSLGTALGEKLFF. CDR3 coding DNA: TGCGCCAGCAGCTTGGGGACAGCCCTTGGGGAAAAACTGTTTTTT.

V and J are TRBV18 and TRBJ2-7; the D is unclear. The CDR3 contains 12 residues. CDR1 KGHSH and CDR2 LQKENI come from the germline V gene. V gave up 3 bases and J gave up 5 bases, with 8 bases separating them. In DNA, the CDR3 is TGTGCCAGCTCACCGGTAACAGACGAGCAGTACTTC. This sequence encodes CASSPVTDEQYF.